One T cell receptor (beta chain) is described in this entry. Its antigen remains unknown. The source of the sample is a study of cytomegalovirus exposure and HLA in healthy donors. Points from the study as a whole: Later analysis demonstrated an association between a missense DCLRE1C variant and TCR beta V- and J-gene trimming. Fewer than 20,000 TCR beta sequences were associated with HLA alleles at 0.05 false discovery rate in a later analysis. Per a later analysis, HLA-associated TCR beta chains showed more clonal expansion than other, equally common TCR beta chains.

Primers included in the PCR were 60 Vbeta and 13 Jbeta primers. TCRdb's table, derived via immunoSEQ multiplex PCR, lists solely in-frame clones and lacks some. This table holds around 150,000 clones, under 75% found once. Germline loops: CDR1 MNHEY, CDR2 SVGAGI. The CDR3 is 13 residues long. With 5 bases removed from V and 1 base from J, the gap between germline ends came to 8 bases. The chain employs TRBV6-5 and TRBJ1-1, with D uncertain. The specimen was PBMCs. This receptor was identified in a woman aged 60 to 75 in good health and CMV-seropositive. CDR3 residues: CASSVTTNTEAFF. Here the CDR3 DNA reads TGTGCCAGCAGTGTTACAACGAACACTGAAGCTTTCTTT.